This TCR beta chain is from a study of shared clonotypes between healthy human individuals. Findings and caveats of the study: Depth of sequencing was expected to influence donor clonotype sharing.

This clone was detected once. As yet, its antigen is unknown. Positive CCR7 selection of CD45RO-negative cells yielded the naive CD8 cells, and terminally differentiated effector memory CD45RA+ cells were excluded. Clones were sequenced by immunoSEQ multiplex PCR, and TCRdb holds only the in-frame ones, with some missing. The sample has more than 600,000 clones, around 92% seen once. CDR1 and CDR2 (germline): SGHNT, YYREEE (reference sequence). After removal of 5 bases from V and 3 bases from J, the junction contained 4 bases not matched to a gene. The CDR3 covers 14 residues. The chain links TRBV5-4 to TRBJ1-2; 10 bases map to TRBD1. Source material: naive CD8+ T cells sorted from blood. The receptor was isolated from a man aged 30 to 45 in good health. In DNA form, the CDR3 reads TGTGCCAGCAGTCCGACAGGGGGCGACTATGGCTACACCTTC. Residues: CASSPTGGDYGYTF.